Below are 10 T cell receptor beta chains sequenced from a single sample in a study of shared clonotypes between healthy human individuals. The assay was immunoSEQ multiplex PCR, and TCRdb's table has in-frame clones only and misses some. The sample includes some 2,400,000 clones, about 94% of them seen just once. Sequencing was carried out using naive CD4+ T cells sorted from blood. The subset was: CD45RA+ positively selected. Receptors originate from a man younger than 30 in good health.

This chain uses TRBV6-6 with TRBJ1-2; D ambiguous. Germline V gene lookup returns CDR1 MNHNY and CDR2 SVGAGI (reference sequence). V gave up 6 bases and J gave up 0 bases, with 5 bases separating them. CDR3 length: 12 residues. CDR3 sequence: CASSGPNYGYTF. CDR3 nucleotide sequence: TGTGCCAGCAGCGGCCCTAACTATGGCTACACCTTC.

This sequence joins TRBV20-1 and TRBJ2-1; D gene unclear. The CDR3 contains 11 residues. V was shortened by 8 bases and J by 10 bases, with 15 bases between the two germline ends. Germline CDR1 reads DFQATT; CDR2 reads SNEGSKA (reference sequence). CDR3 sequence: CSSVENREQFF. For the CDR3, the DNA is TGCAGTTCAGTAGAGAACAGAGAGCAGTTCTTC.

V usage is TRBV28 and J usage is TRBJ2-7; a possible D gene is TRBD2 (5 bases). Germline V CDR1 and CDR2: MDHEN, SYDVKM. The length of the CDR3 is 12 residues. Trimming stripped 2 bases from V and 6 bases from J, with 8 bases between. The CDR3 is CASSLLGSEQYF. As DNA, the CDR3 is TGTGCCAGCAGTTTACTGGGGAGCGAGCAGTACTTC.

This sequence joins TRBV5-1 and TRBJ1-1; 11 bases are a match to TRBD1. This CDR3 has 15 residues. CDR1 and CDR2 from the germline V gene are SGHRS and YFSETQ. V shed 2 bases, J shed 4 bases, and the junction held 4 bases outside the gene matches. CDR3 amino acids: CASSFEDRGLTEAFF. The CDR3 coding sequence is TGCGCCAGCAGCTTTGAGGACAGGGGGCTCACTGAAGCTTTCTTT.

As regards this clone: This CDR3 is also generated by other DNA sequences in the sample. This sequence joins TRBV5-1 and TRBJ2-5, with 8 bases aligning to TRBD1. Germline V lookup: CDR1 SGHRS, CDR2 YFSETQ. With 3 bases clipped from V and 2 bases from J, the junction kept 6 bases outside the gene matches. The CDR3 spans 15 residues. CDR3: CASSSFRGPQETQYF. The CDR3 bases are TGCGCCAGCAGCTCCTTCAGGGGGCCGCAAGAGACCCAGTACTTC. The full variable domain, completed using reference TRBV5-1 and TRBJ2-5, is KAGVTQTPRYLIKTRGQQVTLSCSPISGHRSVSWYQQTPGQGLQFLFEYFSETQRNKGNFPGRFSGRQFSNSRSEMNVSTLELGDSALYLCASSSFRGPQETQYFGPGTRLLVL.

This chain links TRBV2 with TRBJ1-5; D ambiguous. V dropped 8 bases and J dropped 3 bases, with 14 bases sitting between them. CDR3 size: 14 residues. CDR1 and CDR2 (germline): SNHLY, FYNNEI. CDR3 sequence reads: CASSRAVINQPQHF. The CDR3 DNA reads as TGTGCCAGCTCGCGGGCCGTAATCAATCAGCCCCAGCATTTT.

The chain carries TRBV2 and TRBJ1-4; tentative D call: TRBD1 (6 bases). This CDR3 has 14 amino acids. CDR1 is SNHLY and CDR2 is FYNNEI in the germline V gene. Trimming removed 5 bases from V and 8 bases from J, with 15 bases in between. The CDR3: CASSPDSRSEKLFF. CDR3 nucleotide sequence: TGTGCCAGCAGTCCGGACAGCAGGTCAGAAAAACTGTTTTTT.

The J gene is TRBJ2-5, the V gene TRBV5-4; no firm D call. The germline V gene encodes CDR1 SGHNT and CDR2 YYREEE (reference sequence). Trimming took off 0 bases at V and 2 bases at J, with 11 bases between the two ends. The CDR3 extends over 15 amino acids. CDR3 nucleotides: TGTGCCAGCAGCTTGGACCCCAGGTGGCAAGAGACCCAGTACTTC. It yields the protein CASSLDPRWQETQYF.

The V gene is TRBV20-1, the J gene TRBJ2-7; D may be TRBD2 (6 bases). Trimming stripped 5 bases from V and 8 bases from J, with 13 bases between. Per the germline V gene, CDR1 is DFQATT and CDR2 is SNEGSKA (reference sequence). There are 11 residues in the CDR3. This chain's CDR3 is CSADSGTQQYF. The CDR3 DNA reads as TGCAGTGCTGACTCAGGGACTCAGCAGTACTTC.

V gene TRBV11-2 combines with J gene TRBJ1-1; TRBD1 agrees at 11 bases. The CDR3 runs 16 residues. With V trimmed by 6 bases and J by 0 bases, 6 bases remained unmatched. The germline V gene has CDR1 SGHAT and CDR2 FQNNGV. CDR3 nucleotides: TGTGCCAGCAGTCCGGGGGACAGGGGGATGAACACTGAAGCTTTCTTT. Protein sequence: CASSPGDRGMNTEAFF.